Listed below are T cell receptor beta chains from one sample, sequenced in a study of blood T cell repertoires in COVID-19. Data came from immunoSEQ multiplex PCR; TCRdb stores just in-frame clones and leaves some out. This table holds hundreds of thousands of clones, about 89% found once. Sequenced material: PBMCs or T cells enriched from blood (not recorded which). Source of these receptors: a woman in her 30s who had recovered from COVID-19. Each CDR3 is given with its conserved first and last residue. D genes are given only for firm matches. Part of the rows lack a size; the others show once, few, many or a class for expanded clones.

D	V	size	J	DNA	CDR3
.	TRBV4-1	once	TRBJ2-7	TGCGCCAGCAGCATTCACCCGGGACAACGTTACGAGCAGTACTTC	CASSIHPGQRYEQYF
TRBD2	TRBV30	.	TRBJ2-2	TGTGCCTGGAATGCGGCGGGAGGTGTCGGGGAGCTGTTTTTT	CAWNAAGGVGELFF
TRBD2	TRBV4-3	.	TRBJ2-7	TGCGCCAGCAGCCAAGAACGGGACTACCTCTCCTACGAGCAGTACTTC	CASSQERDYLSYEQYF
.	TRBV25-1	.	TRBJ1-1	TGTGCCAGCAGTGCCCCGGGACACCTGAACACTGAAGCTTTCTTT	CASSAPGHLNTEAFF
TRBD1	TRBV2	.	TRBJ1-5	TGTGCCAGCACCCGAGAGCAGGGGGACCAGCCCCAGCATTTT	CASTREQGDQPQHF
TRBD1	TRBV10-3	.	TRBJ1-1	TGTGCCACCAAGGGGGGACAGGGGTTGATGAACACTGAAGCTTTCTTT	CATKGGQGLMNTEAFF
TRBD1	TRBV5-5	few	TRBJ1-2	TGTGCCAGCAGCCCGAGGGACAGTGATTCTACGGGCTATGGCTACACCTTC	CASSPRDSDSTGYGYTF
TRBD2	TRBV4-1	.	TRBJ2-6	TGCGCCAGCAGCCAAGTTAAGGCTAGCGGGAGGTCTGGGGCCAACGTCCTGACTTTC	CASSQVKASGRSGANVLTF
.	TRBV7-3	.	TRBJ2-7	TGTGCCAGCAGCTTAAGTTCGGGACTTACCTACGAGCAGTACTTC	CASSLSSGLTYEQYF
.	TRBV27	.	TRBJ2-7	TGTGCCAGCAGTTCAAGCTCCTACAGGACTACCTCCTACGAGCAGTACTTC	CASSSSSYRTTSYEQYF
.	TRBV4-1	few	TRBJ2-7	TGCGCCAGCAGCCAGCAAACAGGGTACGAGCAGTACTTC	CASSQQTGYEQYF
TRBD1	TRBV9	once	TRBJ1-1	TGTGCCAGCAGCGTTAAGACAGGGGGTAGGGTGGACACTGAAGCTTTCTTT	CASSVKTGGRVDTEAFF
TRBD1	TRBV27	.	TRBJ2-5	TGTGCCAGTAAGGACAGGGCAGGAGAGACCCAGTACTTC	CASKDRAGETQYF
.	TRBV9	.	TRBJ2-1	TGTGCCAGCAGCGCGGACTATTACAATGAGCAGTTCTTC	CASSADYYNEQFF
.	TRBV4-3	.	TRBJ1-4	TGCGCCAGCAGCCCCGGGGGACTCCGGACAACTAATGAAAAACTGTTTTTT	CASSPGGLRTTNEKLFF
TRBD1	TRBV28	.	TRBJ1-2	TGTGCCAGCACCCGGGACAGTTCCTATGGCTACACCTTC	CASTRDSSYGYTF
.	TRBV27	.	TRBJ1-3	TGTGCCAGCAGTTTAGTACAGGGAAACACCATATATTTT	CASSLVQGNTIYF
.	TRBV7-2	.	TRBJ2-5	TGTGCCAGCAGCTTAGTAATCGGGACAACCCAAGAGACCCAGTACTTC	CASSLVIGTTQETQYF
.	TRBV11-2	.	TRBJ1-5	TGTGCCAGCAGCTTGTACAGGGTAGGTTGGGTTGGCAATCAGCCCCAGCATTTT	CASSLYRVGWVGNQPQHF
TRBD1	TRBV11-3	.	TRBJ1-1	TGTGCCAGCAGCAACCGACAGGGGGAAGCTTTCTTT	CASSNRQGEAFF
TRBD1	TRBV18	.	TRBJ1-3	TGTGCCAGCTCCCAGGACAGGGGCTTTGGAAACACCATATATTTT	CASSQDRGFGNTIYF
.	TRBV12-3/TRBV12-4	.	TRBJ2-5	TGTGCCAGCAGTTTAGACTTTAAAGAGACCCAGTACTTC	CASSLDFKETQYF
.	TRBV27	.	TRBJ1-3	TGTGCCAGCAGTTTTCGACTGGACTCTGGAAACACCATATATTTT	CASSFRLDSGNTIYF
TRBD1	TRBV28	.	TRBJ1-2	TGTGCCAGCAGTTTTGGAGACAGGGGGGCTCGGAGTGGCTACACCTTC	CASSFGDRGARSGYTF
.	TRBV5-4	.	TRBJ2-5	TGTGCCAGCAGCTTCGGGGATCAAGAGACCCAGTACTTC	CASSFGDQETQYF
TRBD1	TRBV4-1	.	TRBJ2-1	TGCGCCAGCAGATCGGGACAGGGTTTTGATGAGCAGTTCTTC	CASRSGQGFDEQFF
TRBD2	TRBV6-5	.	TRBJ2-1	TGTGCCAGCTTAGGCGGGAGTTTCAGCAATGAGCAGTTCTTC	CASLGGSFSNEQFF
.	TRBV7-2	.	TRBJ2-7	TGTGCCAGCAGCCCCGGGAGGGGGCGGAGGAATGAGCAGTACTTC	CASSPGRGRRNEQYF
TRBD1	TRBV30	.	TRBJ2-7	TGTGCCTGGAGTGACTCCGGGACAGGGGGCGGTGAGCAGTACTTC	CAWSDSGTGGGEQYF
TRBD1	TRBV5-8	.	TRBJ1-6	TGTGCCAGCAGCTACAGGGGGACTTCACCCCTCCACTTT	CASSYRGTSPLHF
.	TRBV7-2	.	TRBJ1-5	TGTGCCAGCAGCTTGGGACTGCAGCCCCAGCATTTT	CASSLGLQPQHF
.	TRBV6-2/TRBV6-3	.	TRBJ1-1	TGTGCCAGCAGTTACCTAAGGAACACTGAAGCTTTCTTT	CASSYLRNTEAFF
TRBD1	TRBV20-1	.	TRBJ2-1	TGCAGTGCTGGTGGGGGCAGGGGGCAGCACTACAATGAGCAGTTCTTC	CSAGGGRGQHYNEQFF
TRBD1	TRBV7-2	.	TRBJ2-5	TGTGCCAGCAGCACAGGGGGCTGGGAGACCCAGTACTTC	CASSTGGWETQYF
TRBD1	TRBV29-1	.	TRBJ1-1	TGCAGCTTCCAGACAGGGGGCGCAACTTTCTTT	CSFQTGGATFF
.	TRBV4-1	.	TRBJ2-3	TGCGCCAGCAGCCAAGACCAGCGAACAACCACAGATACGCAGTATTTT	CASSQDQRTTTDTQYF
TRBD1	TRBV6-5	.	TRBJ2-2	TGTGCCAGCAGTTACTCTGGACAGGGAGACACCGGGGAGCTGTTTTTT	CASSYSGQGDTGELFF
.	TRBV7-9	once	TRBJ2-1	TGTGCCGCAGCCCCGGGGAACTACAATGAGCAGTTCTTC	CAAAPGNYNEQFF
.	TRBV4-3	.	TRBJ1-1	TGCGCCAGCAGCGTGGACAGAGGAACTGAAGCTTTCTTT	CASSVDRGTEAFF
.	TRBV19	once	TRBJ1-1	TGTGCCAGTAGTATTCCGGCAGGCCCTAACACTGAAGCTTTCTTT	CASSIPAGPNTEAFF
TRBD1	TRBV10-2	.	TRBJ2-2	TGCGCCAGTTCGGGACAGATAAACACCGGGGAGCTGTTTTTT	CASSGQINTGELFF
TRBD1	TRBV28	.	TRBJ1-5	TGTGCCAGCAGACAACCGACAGGGAAAGACCAGCCCCAGCATTTT	CASRQPTGKDQPQHF
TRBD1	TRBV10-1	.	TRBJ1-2	TGCGCCAGCAGTGAGAGGGACAGGGGGATAGAACACTATGGCTACACCTTC	CASSERDRGIEHYGYTF
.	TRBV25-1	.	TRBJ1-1	TGTGCCAGCAGTGCCGTGGGAGGAACTGAAGCTTTCTTT	CASSAVGGTEAFF
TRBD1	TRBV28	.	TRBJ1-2	TGTGCCATCCCTCACAGGGGGCATTATGGCTACACCTTC	CAIPHRGHYGYTF
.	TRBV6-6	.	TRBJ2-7	TGTGCCAGTACCCCCCAGGGCTACGAGCAGTACTTC	CASTPQGYEQYF
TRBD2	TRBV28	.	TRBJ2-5	TGTGCCAGCAGTTCAGCGCCCTGGACTAGCGGCACCCAAGAGACCCAGTACTTC	CASSSAPWTSGTQETQYF
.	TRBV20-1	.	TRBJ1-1	TGCAGTGCCCAACTCCTCCGCAGGGAACTCTTT	CSAQLLRRELF
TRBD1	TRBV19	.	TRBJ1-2	TGTGCCAGTAGTATGATTCGGACAGGCTTGTTCTATGGCTACACCTTC	CASSMIRTGLFYGYTF
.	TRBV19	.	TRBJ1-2	TGTGCCAGTAACCCTATCCGTGGAGCTAACTATGGCTACACCTTC	CASNPIRGANYGYTF
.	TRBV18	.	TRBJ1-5	TGTGCCAGCTCACCAAAGGTGGGGGCTGGTCAGCCCCAGCATTTT	CASSPKVGAGQPQHF